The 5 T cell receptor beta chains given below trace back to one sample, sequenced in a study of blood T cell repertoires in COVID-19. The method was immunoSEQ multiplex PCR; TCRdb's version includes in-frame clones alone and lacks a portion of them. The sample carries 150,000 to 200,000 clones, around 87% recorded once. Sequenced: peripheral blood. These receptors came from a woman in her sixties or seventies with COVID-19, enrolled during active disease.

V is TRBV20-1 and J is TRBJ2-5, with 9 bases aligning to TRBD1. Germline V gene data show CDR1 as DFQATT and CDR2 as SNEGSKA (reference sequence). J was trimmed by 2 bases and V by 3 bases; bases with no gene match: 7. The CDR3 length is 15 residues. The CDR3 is CSASPGQGYQETQYF. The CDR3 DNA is TGCAGTGCTAGTCCGGGACAGGGATATCAAGAGACCCAGTACTTC.

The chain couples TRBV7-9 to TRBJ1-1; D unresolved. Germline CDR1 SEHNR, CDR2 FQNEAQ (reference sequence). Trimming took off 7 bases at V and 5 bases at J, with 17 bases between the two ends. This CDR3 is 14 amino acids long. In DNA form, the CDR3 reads TGTGCCAGCAACCCCGGGTCGGAAGCGACTGAAGCTTTCTTT. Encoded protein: CASNPGSEATEAFF. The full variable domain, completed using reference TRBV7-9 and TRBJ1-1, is DTGVSQNPRHKITKRGQNVTFRCDPISEHNRLYWYRQTLGQGPEFLTYFQNEAQLEKSRLLSDRFSAERPKGSFSTLEIQRTEQGDSAMYLCASNPGSEATEAFFGQGTRLTVV.

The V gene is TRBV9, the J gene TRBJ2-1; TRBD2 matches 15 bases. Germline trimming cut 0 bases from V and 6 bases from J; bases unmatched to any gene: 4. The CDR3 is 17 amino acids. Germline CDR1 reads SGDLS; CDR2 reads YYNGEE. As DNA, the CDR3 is TGTGCCAGCAGCGTAGGATGGGGACTAGCGGGGGGCAATGAGCAGTTCTTC. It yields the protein CASSVGWGLAGGNEQFF.

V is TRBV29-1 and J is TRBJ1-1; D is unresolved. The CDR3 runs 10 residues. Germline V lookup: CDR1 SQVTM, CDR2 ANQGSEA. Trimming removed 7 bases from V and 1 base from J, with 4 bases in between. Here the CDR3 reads CSGRNTEAFF. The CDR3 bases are TGCAGCGGTAGGAACACTGAAGCTTTCTTT.

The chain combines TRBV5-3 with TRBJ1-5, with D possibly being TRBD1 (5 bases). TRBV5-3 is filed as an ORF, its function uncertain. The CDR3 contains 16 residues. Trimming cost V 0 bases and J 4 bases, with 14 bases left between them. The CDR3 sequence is CARSLARARQNQPQHF. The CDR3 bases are TGTGCCAGAAGCTTGGCCAGGGCCCGCCAAAATCAGCCCCAGCATTTT.